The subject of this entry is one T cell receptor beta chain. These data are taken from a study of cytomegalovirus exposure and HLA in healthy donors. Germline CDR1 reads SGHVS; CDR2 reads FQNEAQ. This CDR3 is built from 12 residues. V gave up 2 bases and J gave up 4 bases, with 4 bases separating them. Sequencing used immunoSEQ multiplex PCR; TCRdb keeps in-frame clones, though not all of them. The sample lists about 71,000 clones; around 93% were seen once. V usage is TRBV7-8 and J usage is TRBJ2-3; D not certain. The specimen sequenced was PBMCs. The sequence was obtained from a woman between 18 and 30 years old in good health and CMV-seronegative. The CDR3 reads CASSLIADTQYF. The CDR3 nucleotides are TGTGCCAGCAGCTTAATCGCAGATACGCAGTATTTT.